This TCR beta chain was observed in a study of blood T cells in healthy people across ages. In the study overall: T cells yielded about one barcoded beta molecule per two cells through template switching.

V was clipped by 0 bases and J by 1 base, with 13 bases between them. Per germline, CDR1 SGHKS and CDR2 YYEKEE (reference sequence). This CDR3 spans 16 amino acids. It was with a sample-barcoded 5' primer and a J-beta primer mix that a second PCR of about 7 to 12 cycles was run. TCRdb re-called the 5' RACE reads through MiXCR, storing one row per CDR3 protein. The data show about 1.7 million distinct CDR3 sequences, 25% to 30% seen once. Sequenced material: blood. This sequence was found in a woman aged 25 to 39 in good health. The rearrangement links TRBV5-5 to TRBJ2-5, with D perhaps matching TRBD1 (5 bases). CDR3 region: CASSLGLDTLQETQYF. In nucleotides, the CDR3 is TGTGCCAGCAGCTTGGGTTTGGACACCCTCCAAGAGACCCAGTACTTC.